The rows below give T cell receptor beta chains drawn from one sample of a study of identical twins. Via MiXCR, TCRdb re-called the 5' RACE reads, giving one row per CDR3 protein. The sample consists of 500,000 to 600,000 distinct CDR3 sequences, 20% to 25% of them appearing once. The same data also contributed to another study, on T cells expressing NK-cell markers.

Sample: CD4+ T cells sorted from blood. The receptors derive from a woman under 30 in good health. Each CDR3 is given with its conserved first and last residue. A D gene is named only where the DNA matches it firmly. Clone size is given for some rows only: seen once, a few or many times, or a class if the clone is expanded.

j_call | d_call | v_call | clone_size | cdr3_aa | cdr3_nt
TRBJ2-3 | TRBD2 | TRBV10-3 | few | CAISDFESGRTDTQYF | TGTGCCATCAGTGACTTCGAGAGCGGGAGGACCGATACGCAGTATTTT
TRBJ1-1 | TRBD1 | TRBV20-1 | few | CSAHRQGNTEAFF | TGCAGTGCTCATCGACAGGGGAACACTGAAGCTTTCTTT
TRBJ1-1 | TRBD1 | TRBV14 | NA | CASSQSGTVNTEAFF | TGTGCCAGCAGCCAAAGTGGGACAGTGAACACTGAAGCTTTCTTT
TRBJ2-7 | NA | TRBV29-1 | few | CSVGVVTYEQYF | TGCAGCGTTGGGGTAGTAACCTACGAGCAGTACTTC
TRBJ1-3 | NA | TRBV5-5 | NA | CASSLNVGGNTIYF | TGTGCCAGCAGCTTGAATGTTGGGGGAAACACCATATATTTT
TRBJ2-1 | NA | TRBV14 | few | CASSPLGEGYNEQFF | TGTGCCAGCAGCCCTCTAGGGGAAGGTTACAATGAGCAGTTCTTC
TRBJ2-7 | TRBD1 | TRBV27 | few | CASPPSGTGQGSHEQYF | TGTGCCAGCCCTCCTTCGGGGACGGGACAGGGGTCCCACGAGCAGTACTTC
TRBJ2-7 | TRBD2 | TRBV20-1 | many | CSAAKRDLKDEQYF | TGCAGTGCTGCCAAGCGGGACCTCAAGGACGAGCAGTACTTC
TRBJ2-5 | NA | TRBV7-7 | NA | CASSSSPRAETQYF | TGTGCCAGCAGCTCCTCGCCTCGGGCGGAGACCCAGTACTTC
TRBJ1-1 | NA | TRBV29-1 | NA | CSVEGEAFF | TGCAGCGTTGAAGGTGAAGCTTTCTTT
TRBJ2-1 | NA | TRBV7-3 | NA | CASSMTNNEQFF | TGTGCCAGCAGCATGACAAACAATGAGCAGTTCTTC
TRBJ2-3 | NA | TRBV12-3/TRBV12-4 | few | CASSLESVGTQYF | TGTGCCAGCAGTTTGGAGAGCGTTGGTACGCAGTATTTT
TRBJ2-7 | NA | TRBV5-1 | once | CASSLELGNYEELYF | TGCGCCAGCAGCTTGGAACTAGGCAACTACGAGGAGCTGTACTTC
TRBJ1-2 | TRBD1 | TRBV20-1 | many | CSAEGPGQGRSGYTF | TGCAGTGCTGAGGGGCCGGGACAGGGACGATCTGGCTACACCTTC
TRBJ2-1 | NA | TRBV7-9 | NA | CASSPRGGLDNEQFF | TGTGCCAGCAGCCCGAGGGGGGGGCTAGACAATGAGCAGTTCTTC
TRBJ2-5 | TRBD2 | TRBV2 | few | CASSDRGLAKETQYF | TGTGCCAGCAGTGATAGGGGACTAGCGAAAGAGACCCAGTACTTC
TRBJ2-1 | NA | TRBV25-1 | NA | CASSEYRDRGREQFF | TGTGCCAGCAGTGAATATCGGGACCGAGGCAGGGAGCAGTTCTTC
TRBJ2-7 | NA | TRBV7-2 | few | CASSRTFTGTYEQYF | TGTGCCAGCAGCCGGACCTTTACGGGCACCTACGAGCAGTACTTC
TRBJ2-3 | TRBD2 | TRBV10-3 | many | CATAGGSGDTDTQYF | TGTGCCACCGCGGGGGGTAGCGGGGACACAGATACGCAGTATTTT
TRBJ2-5 | TRBD1 | TRBV7-9 | NA | CASSPGQVIQETQYF | TGTGCCAGCAGCCCGGGACAGGTCATCCAAGAGACCCAGTACTTC
TRBJ2-3 | NA | TRBV20-1 | NA | CSARSSSPTQYF | TGCAGTGCTAGGTCTAGCTCTCCTACGCAGTATTTT
TRBJ2-1 | TRBD2 | TRBV9 | few | CASSPGTSGSSVNEQFF | TGTGCCAGCAGCCCCGGGACTAGCGGGAGCTCAGTCAATGAGCAGTTCTTC
TRBJ1-1 | NA | TRBV20-1 | NA | CSANKMDRRVGTEAFF | TGCAGTGCCAATAAGATGGACAGAAGGGTTGGCACTGAAGCTTTCTTT
TRBJ2-2 | TRBD1 | TRBV20-1 | NA | CSAGNRGTGELFF | TGCAGTGCTGGAAACAGGGGGACCGGGGAGCTGTTTTTT
TRBJ2-4 | TRBD2 | TRBV11-3 | once | CASSLDALAGARGIQYF | TGTGCCAGCAGCTTAGATGCACTAGCGGGGGCAAGGGGCATTCAGTACTTC
TRBJ1-4 | NA | TRBV5-6 | few | CASSVTVATNEKLFF | TGTGCCAGCAGCGTGACGGTTGCAACTAATGAAAAACTGTTTTTT
TRBJ1-1 | TRBD1 | TRBV29-1 | many | CSAEDRGTEAFF | TGCAGCGCTGAAGACAGGGGCACTGAAGCTTTCTTT
TRBJ2-7 | TRBD1 | TRBV29-1 | NA | CSVRQGPSYEQYF | TGCAGCGTCCGACAGGGCCCCTCCTACGAGCAGTACTTC
TRBJ1-3 | NA | TRBV19 | few | CASTRSSGNTIYF | TGTGCCAGTACCCGGTCCTCTGGAAACACCATATATTTT
TRBJ1-5 | NA | TRBV7-9 | NA | CASEGSAGSGQPQHF | TGTGCCAGCGAGGGGTCCGCGGGGAGCGGACAGCCCCAGCATTTT
TRBJ2-2 | TRBD2 | TRBV7-4 | NA | CASSRLSGRAGTGELFF | TGTGCCAGCAGCCGACTAAGCGGGAGGGCCGGCACCGGGGAGCTGTTTTTT
TRBJ1-3 | NA | TRBV20-1 | NA | CSAGPRGSTIYF | TGCAGTGCTGGACCTAGGGGAAGCACCATATATTTT
TRBJ2-4 | NA | TRBV6-1 | NA | CASSEAGVAKNIQYF | TGTGCCAGCTCCGAGGCAGGGGTAGCCAAAAACATTCAGTACTTC
TRBJ1-2 | TRBD1 | TRBV7-9 | NA | CASSRRDRGQYGYTF | TGTGCCAGCAGCCGCCGGGACAGGGGCCAGTATGGCTACACCTTC
TRBJ2-3 | NA | TRBV20-1 | NA | CSARDRLLAFTDTQYF | TGCAGTGCTAGAGATAGATTGTTAGCGTTCACAGATACGCAGTATTTT
TRBJ2-3 | NA | TRBV12-3/TRBV12-4 | few | CASWGIRTDTQYF | TGTGCCAGCTGGGGGATCCGCACAGATACGCAGTATTTT
TRBJ2-5 | NA | TRBV7-9 | few | CASSLMAGGGETQYF | TGTGCCAGCAGCTTAATGGCAGGGGGAGGAGAGACCCAGTACTTC
TRBJ1-2 | TRBD1 | TRBV20-1 | NA | CSASPRGQSYGYTF | TGCAGTGCTAGTCCAAGGGGACAGTCCTATGGCTACACCTTC
TRBJ2-3 | NA | TRBV20-1 | few | CSARDPQGGDTQYF | TGCAGTGCTAGAGACCCCCAGGGCGGAGATACGCAGTATTTT